The source of this T cell receptor beta chain is a study of T cell changes during pregnancy in multiple sclerosis. Assay used: immunoSEQ multiplex PCR; TCRdb lists only in-frame clones, some missing. The sample lists about 44,000 clones, almost 95% seen once, with 1% to 1.5% in the top ten. This TCR was sampled from a female donor with multiple sclerosis, enrolled in a pregnancy study. Sequencing was carried out using peripheral blood.

The CDR3 DNA follows: TGTGCCAGCAGGGCGGGGGACGTAGGATTTTATGGCTACACCTTC. This sequence encodes CASRAGDVGFYGYTF. V usage is TRBV6-1 and J usage is TRBJ1-2, with D maybe TRBD1 (5 bases). V was trimmed by 6 bases and J by 5 bases, leaving 19 bases between them. The CDR3 totals 15 residues. In germline, CDR1 is MNHNS, CDR2 SASEGT.